This entry lists 21 T cell receptor beta chains sequenced from one sample in a study of CD8+ T cells in alopecia areata (dated by TCRdb to the late 2010s). The library was obtained by the immunoSEQ multiplex PCR assay. To provide template for TCR sequencing, every sample had RNA extracted and reverse transcribed into cDNA. The table was pulled from immuneACCESS by TCRdb, which kept in-frame rearrangements only. Such tables lose some clones; where checked, under half of the loss comes from unresolved V genes, and the rest has no known cause. The sample has under 150,000 clones on record, 55% to 60% of them singletons. More than 3% of the sample comes from the top ten. The sample's time point label, decoded: around 24 weeks on oral tofacitinib. The meaning of the sample's treatment or condition label: oral pan-JAK inhibitor, 5-10 mg twice daily. Sequenced here: CD4+ T cells sorted from blood, sampled at week 24, from a patient treated with tofacitinib. The source is a human donor with alopecia areata.

This clone was observed a handful of times. V usage is TRBV23-1 and J usage is TRBJ2-7; D gene ambiguous. TRBV23-1 is flagged as an ORF with uncertain function. V was shortened by 5 bases and J by 2 bases, with 25 bases between the two germline ends. The CDR3 has 18 amino acids. CDR3 nucleotide sequence: TGCGCCAGCAGTACCCCCCATATAGGACCCACAGCAGCCTACGAGCAGTACTTC. Amino acid sequence: CASSTPHIGPTAAYEQYF.

Points on this clone: Other DNA sequences in the sample encode the same CDR3. CDR3 DNA sequence: TGCAGCGTCGGACAGGGAGATCAGCCCCAGCATTTT. It yields the protein CSVGQGDQPQHF. The V and J genes are TRBV29-1 and TRBJ1-5; 8 bases align to TRBD1. Germline-derived CDR1 and CDR2 are SQVTM and ANQGSEA. This CDR3 comprises 12 residues. V was pared by 6 bases and J by 5 bases, with 3 bases of the junction left unmatched.

This chain links TRBV5-1 with TRBJ2-3, with TRBD1 as a possible D gene (6 bases). Germline lookup yields CDR1 SGHRS and CDR2 YFSETQ. V lost 0 bases and J lost 2, with 13 bases in between. This CDR3 is 16 amino acids long. The CDR3 bases are TGCGCCAGCAGCTTGGCCACAGGGCCCGACACAGATACGCAGTATTTT. Translation: CASSLATGPDTDTQYF.

The V gene is TRBV7-2, the J gene TRBJ2-5, with 13 bases identical to TRBD2. Germline V CDR1 and CDR2: SGHTA, FQGNSA. CDR3 length equals 16 residues. The V segment lost 7 bases and the J segment 2 bases; nucleotides outside the gene matches: 7. The CDR3 loop reads CASTRGLAGTQETQYF. CDR3 DNA: TGTGCCAGCACTCGGGGACTAGCGGGGACACAAGAGACCCAGTACTTC.

In this sample, this clone turned up a few times. The chain links TRBV9 to TRBJ1-6; D remains ambiguous. The V end was cut by 1 base, the J end by 7 bases, with 9 bases between. The CDR3 covers 14 residues. The V gene's germline CDR1 is SGDLS and CDR2 YYNGEE. CDR3 sequence: CASSVQSFNSPLHF. CDR3 nucleotide sequence: TGTGCCAGCAGCGTACAGAGTTTCAATTCACCCCTCCACTTT.

Remarks on this clone: At one boundary the junction diverges from the germline segment, which might be a read error. This sequence joins TRBV7-7 and TRBJ2-5; 7 bases map to TRBD1. The CDR3 consists of 13 residues. Germline V gene sequence: CDR1 SSHAT, CDR2 FNYEAQ (reference sequence). CDR3 loop: CASSSTGLETQYF. CDR3 bases: TGTGCTAGCAGCTCGACAGGGTTAGAGACCCAGTACTTC.

The chain carries TRBV25-1 and TRBJ1-6; 7 bases align to TRBD1. CDR3 size: 14 residues. The V gene end was trimmed by 6 bases and the J gene end by 10 bases; junction bases not matched to a gene: 9. Germline V gene sequence: CDR1 MGHDK, CDR2 SYGVNS. This CDR3 reads CASRSHRGSSPLHF. CDR3 DNA sequence: TGTGCCAGCAGATCTCACAGGGGTTCCTCACCCCTCCACTTT.

The chain couples TRBV5-1 to TRBJ2-4; the D gene is possibly TRBD2 (6 bases). Germline CDR1 and CDR2: SGHRS and YFSETQ. The CDR3 consists of 15 residues. The V end was cut by 0 bases, the J end by 2 bases, with 9 bases between. The CDR3 loop reads CASSLAAGTKNIQYF. CDR3 nucleotide sequence: TGCGCCAGCAGCTTGGCGGCGGGGACCAAAAACATTCAGTACTTC.

This clone was seen more than once but under ten times. The chain employs TRBV4-3 and TRBJ1-6; D is undetermined. Trimming took off 1 base at V and 13 bases at J, with 17 bases between the two ends. The V gene's germline CDR1 is LGHNA and CDR2 YSLEER. The length of the CDR3 is 15 residues. CDR3 protein: CASSQAEGVSLPLHF. The CDR3 DNA is TGCGCCAGCAGCCAAGCTGAGGGTGTATCACTCCCCCTCCACTTT.

The V call is TRBV27, the J call TRBJ2-5; unclear D gene. Germline V lookup: CDR1 MNHEY, CDR2 SMNVEV (reference sequence). Trimming left V 6 bases short and J 2 bases short, with 10 bases between. This CDR3 comprises 13 residues. The CDR3 here is CASSRDSQETQYF. The CDR3 bases are TGTGCCAGCAGCCGAGACTCGCAAGAGACCCAGTACTTC.

This clone was seen a few times. This CDR3 is CSVLGAEEAFF. DNA of the CDR3: TGCAGCGTTCTAGGGGCGGAAGAAGCTTTCTTT. The rearrangement links TRBV29-1 to TRBJ1-1; possible D gene TRBD1, 5 bases. This CDR3 has 11 residues. V dropped 5 bases and J dropped 8 bases, with 12 bases sitting between them. Per the germline V gene, CDR1 is SQVTM and CDR2 is ANQGSEA.

The CDR3 loop reads CASSYLPGTDYGYTF. CDR3 DNA: TGTGCCAGCAGCTATCTTCCCGGGACAGACTATGGCTACACCTTC. This sequence joins TRBV7-2 and TRBJ1-2; TRBD1 matches 7 bases. CDR3 length: 15 amino acids. The trim removed 4 bases at V and 3 bases at J, leaving 8 bases unmatched. CDR1 SGHTA and CDR2 FQGNSA come from the germline V gene. Using reference TRBV7-2 and TRBJ1-2 for the parts outside the CDR3, the full variable domain is GAGVSQSPSNKVTEKGKDVELRCDPISGHTALYWYRQSLGQGLEFLIYFQGNSAPDKSGLPSDRFSAERTGGSVSTLTIQRTQQEDSAVYLCASSYLPGTDYGYTFGSGTRLTVV.

The CDR3 protein is CASSRRTGAYEQYF. CDR3 nucleotide sequence: TGTGCCAGCAGCCGACGGACAGGGGCCTACGAGCAGTACTTC. The chain uses TRBV2 and TRBJ2-7; 9 bases agree with TRBD1. Germline V gene lookup returns CDR1 SNHLY and CDR2 FYNNEI. This CDR3 spans 14 amino acids. Losses at the gene ends were 6 bases for V and 2 bases for J; bases not matched to a gene: 5.

In its sample, this clone was seen a few times. The genes are TRBV30 and TRBJ2-3; 13 bases agree with TRBD2. The CDR3 is made up of 16 amino acids. Germline-derived CDR1 and CDR2 are GTSNPN and SVGIG (reference sequence). Trimming at V came to 1 base and at J to 9 bases, leaving 10 bases not matched to a gene. In DNA, the CDR3 is TGTGCCTGGAGTGCCCGGACTAGCGGGGGCTTCGAGACGCAGTATTTT. Protein sequence: CAWSARTSGGFETQYF.

The V gene is TRBV5-4, the J gene TRBJ1-6, with D unclear. This CDR3 has 14 residues. Germline CDR1 SGHNT, CDR2 YYREEE (reference sequence). The V and J ends lost 1 base and 6 bases respectively, with 8 bases between them. CDR3 sequence (DNA): TGTGCCAGCAGCTTGCAGGATCCTAATTCACCCCTCCACTTT. It translates to CASSLQDPNSPLHF.

This clone showed up just a few times. This chain links TRBV7-2 with TRBJ2-5; the D is unclear. The germline V gene has CDR1 SGHTA and CDR2 FQGNSA. The CDR3 covers 13 residues. V lost 2 bases and J 2 bases, leaving 6 bases between the germline ends. In nucleotides, the CDR3 is TGTGCCAGCAGCTTAAACAGACAAGAGACCCAGTACTTC. Amino acid sequence: CASSLNRQETQYF.

V and J are TRBV2 and TRBJ2-3; 10 bases map to TRBD2. The V gene end was trimmed by 7 bases and the J gene end by 1 base; junction bases not matched to a gene: 5. Germline V gene sequence: CDR1 SNHLY, CDR2 FYNNEI. The CDR3 loop spans 15 amino acids. The CDR3, as DNA: TGTGCCAGCAACCCAGGACTAGCGGGCACAGATACGCAGTATTTT. Translation gives CASNPGLAGTDTQYF.

V usage is TRBV7-2 and J usage is TRBJ1-5; 8 bases line up with TRBD1. This CDR3 is built from 13 residues. The V and J ends lost 4 bases and 5 bases, in that order; junction bases with no gene match: 1. CDR1 is SGHTA, CDR2 FQGNSA, per germline. DNA of the CDR3: TGTGCCAGCAGCTCACAGGGGGATCAGCCCCAGCATTTT. The encoded protein is CASSSQGDQPQHF.

The chain carries TRBV5-1 and TRBJ2-3, with no clear D. Germline V gene sequence: CDR1 SGHRS, CDR2 YFSETQ. Deletions cut 4 bases from V and 3 bases from J, with 9 bases between. The CDR3 extends over 13 amino acids. The CDR3 spells CASSPAWTDTQYF. DNA for the CDR3: TGCGCCAGCAGCCCCGCCTGGACAGATACGCAGTATTTT.

In this sample, this clone turned up once. This rearrangement joins TRBV30 to TRBJ2-1; D gene uncertain. The germline gives CDR1 GTSNPN, CDR2 SVGIG (reference sequence). The CDR3 extends over 11 amino acids. V lost 0 bases to trimming and J lost 13 bases, with 10 bases between them. In DNA, the CDR3 is TGTGCCTGGAGTGTACGTCTCTTTCAGTTCTTC. Its translation is CAWSVRLFQFF.

The chain uses TRBV18 and TRBJ1-2, with a weak D call TRBD1 (6 bases). In germline, CDR1 is KGHSH, CDR2 LQKENI. Trimming removed 1 base from V and 4 bases from J, with 13 bases in between. This CDR3 contains 15 residues. CDR3 sequence reads: CASSPLPGDIYGYTF. The CDR3 DNA reads as TGTGCCAGCTCACCACTCCCAGGGGATATCTATGGCTACACCTTC.